These 27 T cell receptor beta chains were sequenced from one sample in a study of T cell responses to AZD1222 COVID-19 vaccine (dated by TCRdb to 2020 to 2023). The library relied on the immunoSEQ multiplex PCR assay. The table comes from immuneACCESS by way of TCRdb, which keeps in-frame sequences with V and J called. Part of the clones is missing from these tables; in studies checked, under half for an unresolved V gene and the rest for unknown reasons. The sample table records approximately 130,000 clones; approximately 86% of these occur just once. Of the sample, 4.5% to 6.5% is held by the ten largest clones. Explained via the paper, the time point label denotes: about 28 days (+/-7) after the second vaccine dose. Specimen: peripheral blood, collected 28 days after the second AZD1222 dose. The receptors were gathered from an adult who received the AZD1222 COVID-19 vaccine.

This chain joins TRBV19 and TRBJ1-1; the D is unclear. The CDR3 length is 15 residues. Germline loops: CDR1 LNHDA, CDR2 SQIVND (reference sequence). The germline V and J ends were trimmed by 3 bases and 4 bases, with 15 bases remaining between them. The CDR3 here is CASSISVARTTEAFF. The DNA of the CDR3 is TGTGCCAGTAGTATTTCTGTCGCCCGGACCACTGAAGCTTTCTTT.

The rearrangement links TRBV19 to TRBJ1-1; 8 positions match TRBD1. V lost 5 bases to trimming and J lost 3 bases; unmatched junction nucleotides: 5. CDR3 length: 14 residues. Germline V gene lookup returns CDR1 LNHDA and CDR2 SQIVND (reference sequence). The CDR3 sequence is CASSPQQGDTEAFF. Here the CDR3 DNA reads TGTGCCAGTAGTCCTCAACAGGGGGACACTGAAGCTTTCTTT.

This clone was seen a single time. The rearrangement uses TRBV28 and TRBJ2-3; no firm D call. The germline CDR1 and CDR2 sequences are MDHEN and SYDVKM. This CDR3 spans 12 amino acids. Trimming pared 6 bases from V and 0 bases from J, leaving 4 bases between. CDR3 DNA sequence: TGTGCCAGCAGCCAAAGCACAGATACGCAGTATTTT. Residues: CASSQSTDTQYF.

This clone was observed a single time. This chain joins TRBV18 and TRBJ1-2; the D gene is possibly TRBD1 (6 bases). Trimming removed 3 bases at V and 5 bases at J, with 13 bases between. From germline, CDR1 is KGHSH and CDR2 LQKENI. The CDR3 is made up of 14 amino acids. The DNA for the CDR3 is TGTGCCAGCTCACCCAGGACAGACAATTATGGCTACACCTTC. Translating gives CASSPRTDNYGYTF.

The chain uses TRBV10-3 and TRBJ1-1, with D unresolved. V lost 9 bases to trimming and J lost 3 bases, with 14 bases between them. Per the germline V gene, CDR1 is ENHRY and CDR2 is SYGVKD. The CDR3 has 13 residues. The CDR3 region is CAIRRVLDTEAFF. CDR3 DNA sequence: TGTGCCATACGTAGGGTGTTGGACACTGAAGCTTTCTTT.

The chain links TRBV5-1 to TRBJ1-1, with 8 bases matching TRBD1. The CDR3 is made up of 16 amino acids. CDR1 and CDR2 from the germline V gene are SGHRS and YFSETQ. V trimming: 2 bases; J trimming: 3 bases; junction bases outside the gene matches: 9. The CDR3 coding sequence is TGCGCCAGCAGCTTTACCCAGGGGGCGTTTGACACTGAAGCTTTCTTT. It translates to CASSFTQGAFDTEAFF.

The sample holds one count of this clone. The chain links TRBV4-1 to TRBJ1-5; D is possibly TRBD1 (5 bases). CDR1 is MGHRA and CDR2 is YSYEKL in the germline V gene. Trimming pared 2 bases from V and 6 bases from J, leaving 20 bases between. CDR3 length: 17 residues. CDR3 nucleotide sequence: TGCGCCAGCAGCCAACCTGGAGGGGCCCTCCGGCTTCAGCCCCAGCATTTT. Its protein is CASSQPGGALRLQPQHF.

The J gene is TRBJ2-1, the V gene TRBV9, with 9 bases identical to TRBD2. From germline, CDR1 is SGDLS and CDR2 YYNGEE. V trimming: 4 bases; J trimming: 1 base; junction bases outside the gene matches: 3. This CDR3 has 15 amino acids. The CDR3 reads CASSPGLASYNEQFF. DNA for the CDR3: TGTGCCAGCAGCCCCGGACTAGCGTCCTACAATGAGCAGTTCTTC.

The V and J genes are TRBV9 and TRBJ1-2; TRBD1 aligns across 9 bases. Trimming took 4 bases from V and 3 from J; bases not matched to a gene: 7. Looked up from germline, CDR1 is SGDLS and CDR2 is YYNGEE. The length of the CDR3 is 15 residues. CDR3 sequence reads: CASSTRQGEYYGYTF. The CDR3 DNA sequence: TGTGCCAGCAGCACCCGACAGGGGGAATACTATGGCTACACCTTC.

This rearrangement joins TRBV5-1 to TRBJ2-1, with 16 bases matching TRBD2. This CDR3 contains 19 residues. Germline-derived CDR1 and CDR2 are SGHRS and YFSETQ. Losses at the gene ends were 4 bases for V and 0 bases for J; bases not matched to a gene: 7. Written as DNA, the CDR3 is TGCGCCAGCAGCCGGACGGGACTAGCGGGAGGGAGCTCCTACAATGAGCAGTTCTTC. Translation: CASSRTGLAGGSSYNEQFF.

The gene calls are TRBV2 and TRBJ1-5; no reliable D call. The CDR3 spans 14 residues. V shed 2 bases and J shed 5 bases, with 10 bases lying between them. Germline-derived CDR1 and CDR2 are SNHLY and FYNNEI. The CDR3 spells CASSEPGGDQPQHF. The CDR3 DNA reads TGTGCCAGCAGTGAACCGGGCGGGGATCAGCCCCAGCATTTT.

This clone appeared a single time. The chain combines TRBV7-8 with TRBJ1-3; the match to TRBD1 covers 7 bases. CDR3 length: 16 amino acids. From germline, CDR1 is SGHVS and CDR2 FQNEAQ. V gave up 3 bases and J gave up 0 bases; unmatched junction bases: 5. The CDR3 is CASSLRQGRSGNTIYF. DNA for the CDR3: TGTGCCAGCAGCTTGCGACAGGGACGCTCTGGAAACACCATATATTTT.

The CDR3 nucleotides are TGTGCCAGCAGTTTGTCCCCCCCTGGTACGCAGTTCTTC. Its protein is CASSLSPPGTQFF. The chain is built from TRBV12-3 or TRBV12-4 and TRBJ2-1; unclear D gene. The V gene lost 3 bases and the J gene lost 12 bases, with 15 bases spanning the gap. The CDR3 runs to 13 residues.

This rearrangement joins TRBV4-1 to TRBJ1-5, with D perhaps matching TRBD1 (6 bases). Germline V gene sequence: CDR1 MGHRA, CDR2 YSYEKL. The CDR3 extends over 16 amino acids. The V end was cut by 0 bases, the J end by 4 bases, with 13 bases between. CDR3 sequence reads: CASSQEGGGVNQPQHF. The DNA of the CDR3 is TGCGCCAGCAGCCAAGAAGGAGGGGGGGTGAATCAGCCCCAGCATTTT.

This clone was seen once. The chain is built from TRBV28 and TRBJ2-5; D ambiguous. CDR3 length: 14 amino acids. V was shortened by 2 bases and J by 5 bases, with 12 bases between the two germline ends. CDR1 MDHEN and CDR2 SYDVKM come from the germline V gene. The CDR3 nucleotides are TGTGCCAGCAGTTTAACGGCCGCCCAGGAGACCCAGTACTTC. Translating it yields CASSLTAAQETQYF. The entire variable domain, with the rest obtained from reference TRBV28 and TRBJ2-5, is as follows: DVKVTQSSRYLVKRTGEKVFLECVQDMDHENMFWYRQDPGLGLRLIYFSYDVKMKEKGDIPEGYSVSREKKERFSLILESASTNQTSMYLCASSLTAAQETQYFGPGTRLLVL.

This chain connects TRBV27 to TRBJ2-7; 7 bases line up with TRBD1. The length of the CDR3 is 14 residues. Germline loops: CDR1 MNHEY, CDR2 SMNVEV (reference sequence). With V trimmed by 6 bases and J by 1 base, 6 bases remained unmatched. The CDR3 spells CASSPGQESYEQYF. The CDR3 DNA reads TGTGCCAGCAGCCCTGGACAGGAATCCTACGAGCAGTACTTC.

V and J are TRBV9 and TRBJ1-2, with TRBD1 matching over 7 bases. This CDR3 has 18 residues. Germline CDR1 is SGDLS and CDR2 is YYNGEE. With 0 bases clipped from V and 1 base from J, the junction kept 12 bases outside the gene matches. DNA for the CDR3: TGTGCCAGCAGCGTAGAGGGGGCCGGGGCAGACCTTAACTATGGCTACACCTTC. Protein: CASSVEGAGADLNYGYTF.

V usage is TRBV7-9 and J usage is TRBJ1-1, with TRBD1 as a possible D gene (5 bases). V was clipped by 1 base and J by 5 bases, with 11 bases between them. Germline CDR1 is SEHNR and CDR2 is FQNEAQ (reference sequence). The CDR3 loop spans 14 amino acids. The CDR3 sequence is CASSLVGGGTEAFF. CDR3 in DNA: TGTGCCAGCAGCTTAGTGGGCGGGGGAACTGAAGCTTTCTTT.

Notes on this clone: This same CDR3 is encoded by further DNA sequences in the sample. The genes are TRBV30 and TRBJ2-7; possibly TRBD2 for D (6 bases). Germline assignment: CDR1 GTSNPN and CDR2 SVGIG (reference sequence). This CDR3 is built from 12 residues. Trimming took 2 bases from V and 4 from J, leaving 9 bases between them. CDR3 protein: CAWSPGGYEQYF. CDR3 in DNA: TGTGCCTGGAGTCCCGGAGGGTACGAGCAGTACTTC.

The chain is built from TRBV11-3 and TRBJ1-2; D gene unclear. The V end lost 0 bases, the J end lost 5 bases, and 13 bases lay between the germline ends. The CDR3 extends over 15 amino acids. Germline CDR1 is SGHNT and CDR2 is YENEEA. The CDR3 nucleotides read TGTGCCAGCAGCTTAGATTACAACAGCCGGTATGGCTACACCTTC. It encodes CASSLDYNSRYGYTF.

The rearrangement joins TRBV4-2 to TRBJ2-1; D not resolved. Germline V CDR1 and CDR2: LGHNA, YNFKEQ. V lost 0 bases and J lost 8, with 14 bases in between. This CDR3 region has 15 residues. CDR3: CASSQDVASNDEQFF. CDR3 in DNA: TGTGCCAGCAGCCAAGATGTGGCCTCAAACGATGAGCAGTTCTTC.

This rearrangement joins TRBV18 to TRBJ1-5, with 8 bases lining up with TRBD1. V gave up 3 bases and J gave up 3 bases; unmatched junction bases: 4. From germline, CDR1 is KGHSH and CDR2 LQKENI. The CDR3 has 15 residues. The CDR3 nucleotides read TGTGCCAGCTCACCGCGGACAGGGAACAATCAGCCCCAGCATTTT. It encodes CASSPRTGNNQPQHF.

The chain joins TRBV5-1 to TRBJ2-6; a weak D match, TRBD2 (5 bases). The length of the CDR3 is 13 residues. Germline V gene sequence: CDR1 SGHRS, CDR2 YFSETQ. Trimming removed 4 bases at V and 6 bases at J, with 8 bases between. Here the CDR3 reads CASSPGEANVLTF. The CDR3 nucleotides are TGCGCCAGCAGCCCCGGGGAGGCCAACGTCCTGACTTTC. The full variable domain, rest sourced from reference TRBV5-1 and TRBJ2-6, is KAGVTQTPRYLIKTRGQQVTLSCSPISGHRSVSWYQQTPGQGLQFLFEYFSETQRNKGNFPGRFSGRQFSNSRSEMNVSTLELGDSALYLCASSPGEANVLTFGAGSRLTVL.

The chain carries TRBV5-6 and TRBJ1-2; D unresolved. The V and J ends lost 4 bases and 6 bases respectively, with 13 bases between them. The CDR3 has 13 residues. Looked up from germline, CDR1 is SGHDT and CDR2 is YYEEEE. CDR3 in amino acids: CASSPREWDGYTF. The CDR3 region has the DNA TGTGCCAGCAGCCCGCGGGAGTGGGATGGCTACACCTTC. The complete variable domain, with remaining parts taken from reference TRBV5-6 and TRBJ1-2, reads DAGVTQSPTHLIKTRGQQVTLRCSPKSGHDTVSWYQQALGQGPQFIFQYYEEEERQRGNFPDRFSGHQFPNYSSELNVNALLLGDSALYLCASSPREWDGYTFGSGTRLTVV.

This chain uses TRBV18 with TRBJ1-3; D might be TRBD1 (6 bases). V was clipped by 3 bases and J by 0 bases, with 12 bases between them. The V gene's germline CDR1 is KGHSH and CDR2 LQKENI. There are 16 residues in the CDR3. Here the CDR3 reads CASSPAQGGSGNTIYF. CDR3 bases: TGTGCCAGCTCACCGGCTCAAGGGGGCTCTGGAAACACCATATATTTT. Supplemented by reference TRBV18 and TRBJ1-3, the full variable domain reads NAGVMQNPRHLVRRRGQEARLRCSPMKGHSHVYWYRQLPEEGLKFMVYLQKENIIDESGMPKERFSAEFPKEGPSILRIQQVVRGDSAAYFCASSPAQGGSGNTIYFGEGSWLTVV.

This chain connects TRBV7-6 to TRBJ1-5; D is possibly TRBD1 (6 bases). The CDR3 has 17 amino acids. The germline V gene has CDR1 SGHVS and CDR2 FNYEAQ. Trimming pared 4 bases from V and 1 base from J, leaving 17 bases between. CDR3 DNA: TGTGCCAGCAGCTCCGGCCCGAGGACAGACAGCAATCAGCCCCAGCATTTT. It yields the protein CASSSGPRTDSNQPQHF.

This clone was picked up one time. This chain links TRBV19 with TRBJ2-2, with D tentatively TRBD1 (6 bases). The CDR3 length is 16 residues. Germline V lookup: CDR1 LNHDA, CDR2 SQIVND (reference sequence). The V gene lost 3 bases and the J gene lost 4 bases, with 15 bases spanning the gap. The CDR3 protein is CASSMPQGRGTGELFF. CDR3 coding DNA: TGTGCCAGTAGTATGCCCCAGGGGCGCGGCACCGGGGAGCTGTTTTTT.